The 10 T cell receptor beta chains in this list originate from one sample, sequenced in a study of T cell responses to AZD1222 COVID-19 vaccine. Only in-frame clones appear in the TCRdb table, and some are missing; sequencing was by immunoSEQ multiplex PCR. The repertoire has about 130,000 clones, around 94% of them found once; the top ten carry around 6.6%. This specimen was peripheral blood, taken on day 0 of AZD1222 vaccination. The receptors originated from an adult in good health.

The gene calls are TRBV30 and TRBJ2-2, with TRBD2 matching over 8 bases. The germline V gene encodes CDR1 GTSNPN and CDR2 SVGIG (reference sequence). This CDR3 contains 13 residues. V was pared by 5 bases and J by 4 bases, with 3 bases of the junction left unmatched. For the CDR3, the DNA is TGTGCCTGGGCACGGGGGGGCACCGGGGAGCTGTTTTTT. Its protein product is CAWARGGTGELFF. Together with reference TRBV30 and TRBJ2-2, the CDR3 gives the full variable domain: SQTIHQWPATLVQPVGSPLSLECTVEGTSNPNLYWYRQAAGRGLQLLFYSVGIGQISSEVPQNLSASRPQDRQFILSSKKLLLSDSGFYLCAWARGGTGELFFGEGSRLTVL.

The table lists this clone with a count of one. V usage is TRBV27 and J usage is TRBJ2-2; D is perhaps TRBD1 (5 bases). Trimming shortened V by 3 bases and J by 8 bases, and 16 bases separated the two germline ends. The CDR3 has 15 amino acids. Germline CDR1 reads MNHEY; CDR2 reads SMNVEV (reference sequence). CDR3 coding DNA: TGTGCCAGCAGTTTGTTAGTAGGGGCGGCTGGGGAGCTGTTTTTT. Protein product: CASSLLVGAAGELFF.

CDR3 nucleotide sequence: TGTGCCAGCAGTGAATCGGGTGATGTGGAGACCCAGTACTTC. Protein: CASSESGDVETQYF. This sequence joins TRBV25-1 and TRBJ2-5; D is unresolved. The CDR3 loop spans 14 amino acids. Trimming stripped 1 base from V and 5 bases from J, with 11 bases between. CDR1 and CDR2 (germline): MGHDK, SYGVNS.

The gene calls are TRBV30 and TRBJ2-7; 14 positions agree with TRBD2. This CDR3 comprises 12 residues. V dropped 3 bases and J dropped 11; count of bases not matched to a gene: 3. Germline V gives CDR1 GTSNPN, CDR2 SVGIG (reference sequence). The CDR3 loop reads CAWSLGLAGEYF. The CDR3, as DNA: TGTGCCTGGAGCCTGGGACTAGCGGGAGAGTACTTC.

The genes are TRBV2 and TRBJ2-7; D is undetermined. Germline assignment: CDR1 SNHLY and CDR2 FYNNEI. V lost 10 bases to trimming and J lost 1 base, with 11 bases between them. There are 12 residues in the CDR3. The DNA for the CDR3 is TGTGCCACTAGGACGGAGTCCTACGAGCAGTACTTC. Translated, it gives CATRTESYEQYF. The full variable domain, completed using reference TRBV2 and TRBJ2-7, is EPEVTQTPSHQVTQMGQEVILRCVPISNHLYFYWYRQILGQKVEFLVSFYNNEISEKSEIFDDQFSVERPDGSNFTLKIRSTKLEDSAMYFCATRTESYEQYFGPGTRLTVT.

The chain employs TRBV7-2 and TRBJ2-5; a possible D gene is TRBD2 (6 bases). Looked up from germline, CDR1 is SGHTA and CDR2 is FQGNSA. The V gene lost 5 bases and the J gene lost 5 bases, with 21 bases spanning the gap. The CDR3 is 16 amino acids. The CDR3 spells CASSPLNGSPPETQYF. CDR3 sequence (DNA): TGTGCCAGCAGCCCATTAAACGGGAGCCCCCCCGAGACCCAGTACTTC.

The chain employs TRBV29-1 and TRBJ1-1, with TRBD1 identical over 9 bases. The CDR3 has 16 amino acids. Germline trimming cut 4 bases from V and 5 bases from J; bases unmatched to any gene: 14. Germline V gene lookup returns CDR1 SQVTM and CDR2 ANQGSEA. CDR3 coding DNA: TGCAGCGTTGTGGAGCAATACGGGACAGGGAGGACTGAAGCTTTCTTT. Protein: CSVVEQYGTGRTEAFF.

The chain uses TRBV20-1 and TRBJ2-1; D might be TRBD1 (6 bases). Trimming shortened V by 3 bases and J by 9 bases, and 15 bases separated the two germline ends. This CDR3 region has 13 residues. Germline assignment: CDR1 DFQATT and CDR2 SNEGSKA (reference sequence). CDR3 region: CSASEPGAGEQFF. CDR3 DNA sequence: TGCAGTGCTAGTGAGCCAGGGGCCGGTGAGCAGTTCTTC.

This chain connects TRBV7-9 to TRBJ1-3; D is ambiguous. The V gene's germline CDR1 is SEHNR and CDR2 FQNEAQ (reference sequence). V was shortened by 1 base and J by 6 bases, with 7 bases between the two germline ends. The CDR3 contains 13 residues. The CDR3: CASSLDEVNTIYF. The DNA for the CDR3 is TGTGCCAGCAGCTTAGATGAAGTAAACACCATATATTTT.

The chain recombines TRBV2 with TRBJ2-7; 8 bases line up with TRBD2. The CDR3 length is 19 residues. Trimming cost V 3 bases and J 3 bases; bases outside gene matches: 19. The V gene's germline CDR1 is SNHLY and CDR2 FYNNEI. CDR3 protein: CASSDSRLTGGLKNYEQYF. The CDR3 nucleotides are TGTGCCAGCAGTGACAGCCGCCTAACGGGAGGGCTCAAAAACTACGAGCAGTACTTC.